Here is one T cell receptor (beta chain) with its context. The antigen remains undetermined. The junction and the germline gene differ at one end; a read error may be behind it. The CDR3 consists of 14 residues. CDR1 SNHLY and CDR2 FYNNEI come from the germline V gene. These data belong to a study of cytomegalovirus exposure and HLA in healthy donors. Across the whole study: Among 150 million to 200 million T cells, an earlier analysis found around 100 million unique TCR beta sequences. Study-level findings and limits: Common viral pathogens seemed, in a later analysis, to connect with several of the most significant clusters. Using the classifier, cytomegalovirus status was reportedly diagnosed with high specificity and sensitivity. Cytomegalovirus-associated status was assigned to roughly 160 TCR beta chains.

Amplification used 60 Vbeta primers and 13 Jbeta primers. Here immunoSEQ multiplex PCR was the method, and the copy in TCRdb shows in-frame clones only, minus some. The data hold roughly 120,000 clones, with roughly 9% observed a single time. This clonotype was sampled from a middle-aged woman in good health and CMV-seropositive. Specimen: PBMCs. The rearrangement joins TRBV2 to TRBJ1-5, with 7 bases aligning to TRBD1. CDR3 nucleotides: TGTGCCAGCAGGGAAGGGACAGACAATCAGCCCCAGCATTTT. Translation gives CASREGTDNQPQHF.